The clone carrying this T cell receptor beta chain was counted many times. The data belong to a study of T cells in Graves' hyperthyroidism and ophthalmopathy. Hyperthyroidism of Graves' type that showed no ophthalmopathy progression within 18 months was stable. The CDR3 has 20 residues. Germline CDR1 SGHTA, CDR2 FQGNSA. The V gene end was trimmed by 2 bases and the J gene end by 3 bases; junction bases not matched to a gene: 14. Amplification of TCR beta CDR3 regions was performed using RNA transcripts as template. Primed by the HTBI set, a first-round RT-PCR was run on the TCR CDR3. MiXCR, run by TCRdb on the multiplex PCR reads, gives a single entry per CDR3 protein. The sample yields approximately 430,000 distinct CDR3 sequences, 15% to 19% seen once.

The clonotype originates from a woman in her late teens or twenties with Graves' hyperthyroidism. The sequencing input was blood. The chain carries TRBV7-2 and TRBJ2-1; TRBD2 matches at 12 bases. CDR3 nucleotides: TGTGCCAGCAGCTTACCACTAGCGGGAGGACCTACGGCCTACTACAATGAGCAGTTCTTC. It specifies CASSLPLAGGPTAYYNEQFF.